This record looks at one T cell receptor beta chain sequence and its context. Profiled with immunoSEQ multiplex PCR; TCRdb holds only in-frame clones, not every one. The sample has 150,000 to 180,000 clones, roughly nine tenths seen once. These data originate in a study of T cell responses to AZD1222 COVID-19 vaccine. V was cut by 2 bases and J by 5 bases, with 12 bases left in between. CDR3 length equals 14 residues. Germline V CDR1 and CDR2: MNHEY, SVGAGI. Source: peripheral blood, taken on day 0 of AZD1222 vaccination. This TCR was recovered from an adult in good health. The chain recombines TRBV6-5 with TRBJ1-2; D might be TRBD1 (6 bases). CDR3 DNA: TGTGCCAGCAGTTACGGGGGACATCGGTATGGCTACACCTTC. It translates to CASSYGGHRYGYTF.